What follows are 26 T cell receptor beta chains derived from one specimen sequenced in a study of shared clonotypes between healthy human individuals. The data were produced by immunoSEQ multiplex PCR, yet TCRdb's version contains in-frame clones alone and is incomplete. The sample has about 1.1 million clones, approximately 78% seen once; the top ten hold 0.55% to 0.7%. The sample was memory CD4+ T cells from PBMCs. The subset denotes: CD45RA-negative fraction. Receptors were obtained from a man between 18 and 29 years old in good health. Some clones in this sample may be carry-over from other donors' samples.

The chain links TRBV6-1 to TRBJ1-2, with D possibly TRBD1 on 6 matching bases. Deletions cut 0 bases from V and 4 bases from J, with 15 bases between. Germline assignment: CDR1 MNHNS and CDR2 SASEGT. The CDR3 sequence is 16 residues long. CDR3 coding DNA: TGTGCCAGCAGTGAAGCGCTTGGGGGGGCGCGCTATGGCTACACCTTC. Encoded protein: CASSEALGGARYGYTF.

This chain links TRBV6-5 with TRBJ1-3; D might be TRBD1 (6 bases). The CDR3 has 15 residues. Per the germline V gene, CDR1 is MNHEY and CDR2 is SVGAGI. The ends were cut back, 6 bases at V and 3 bases at J, with 15 bases in the middle. The CDR3 is CASRPRGLSGNTIYF. The CDR3, as DNA: TGTGCCAGCAGACCCAGGGGTCTAAGTGGAAACACCATATATTTT.

This clone has at least ten counts. The rearrangement links TRBV29-1 to TRBJ1-2; D possibly corresponds to TRBD1 (6 bases). V lost 4 bases to trimming and J lost 9 bases, with 18 bases between them. This CDR3 is 13 amino acids long. CDR1 and CDR2 from the germline V gene are SQVTM and ANQGSEA. The CDR3 coding sequence is TGCAGCGTTGGGGGGCAGGCCGGTAGGAGCTACACCTTC. Its protein is CSVGGQAGRSYTF.

The rearrangement links TRBV28 to TRBJ1-2; no firm D call. Germline V lookup: CDR1 MDHEN, CDR2 SYDVKM. The CDR3 consists of 13 residues. V was pared by 8 bases and J by 0 bases, with 10 bases between. The CDR3 nucleotides are TGTGCCAGCGAAACCACAGCTAACTATGGCTACACCTTC. As protein: CASETTANYGYTF.

V gene TRBV28 combines with J gene TRBJ1-1; 7 nucleotides match TRBD1. The CDR3 contains 14 residues. From germline, CDR1 is MDHEN and CDR2 SYDVKM. V lost 5 bases to trimming and J lost 3 bases; unmatched junction nucleotides: 6. In nucleotides, the CDR3 is TGTGCCAGCAGTCCAGGGGGGCGGTACACTGAAGCTTTCTTT. It is translated as CASSPGGRYTEAFF.

V is TRBV5-6 and J is TRBJ1-4; no clear D. Germline CDR1 reads SGHDT; CDR2 reads YYEEEE. The V and J ends lost 0 bases and 5 bases respectively, with 17 bases between them. This CDR3 has 17 residues. The CDR3 nucleotides are TGTGCCAGCAGCTTGGCCTTGTCGAAGGAGAAGAATGAAAAACTGTTTTTT. It yields the protein CASSLALSKEKNEKLFF.

To note about this clone: This specimen includes other DNA sequences encoding the same CDR3. The CDR3 reads CASSPQTYEQYF. The CDR3 nucleotides read TGTGCCAGCTCACCTCAAACCTACGAGCAGTACTTC. This chain links TRBV18 with TRBJ2-7; D gene uncertain. Germline CDR1 reads KGHSH; CDR2 reads LQKENI. Between the trimmed V and J ends, which lost 3 bases and 2 bases, there was a span of 5 bases. This CDR3 is 12 amino acids long.

This clone occurred once. The chain couples TRBV4-2 to TRBJ1-4; TRBD1 might be the D (6 bases). V lost 1 base, J lost 8 bases, and 14 bases lay in between. Germline loops: CDR1 LGHNA, CDR2 YNFKEQ. The CDR3 runs 15 residues. The CDR3 sequence: CASSQVSGVSEKLFF. CDR3 coding DNA: TGTGCCAGCAGCCAAGTATCAGGGGTGTCGGAAAAACTGTTTTTT.

This chain joins TRBV4-1 and TRBJ1-5, with D hard to call. The germline V gene encodes CDR1 MGHRA and CDR2 YSYEKL. The CDR3 runs 14 residues. The germline V and J ends were trimmed by 0 bases and 7 bases, with 10 bases remaining between them. The CDR3 is CASSQEVSRQPQHF. CDR3 sequence (DNA): TGCGCCAGCAGCCAAGAAGTATCGAGGCAGCCCCAGCATTTT.

This rearrangement joins TRBV19 to TRBJ2-6, with a weak D call TRBD1 (5 bases). The germline CDR1 and CDR2 sequences are LNHDA and SQIVND (reference sequence). Trimming removed 3 bases at V and 7 bases at J, with 13 bases between. The CDR3 consists of 15 residues. The CDR3 DNA follows: TGTGCCAGTAGTATCGGCCCTCAGGGAGCCAACGTCCTGACTTTC. The encoded protein is CASSIGPQGANVLTF. Filled out from reference TRBV19 and TRBJ2-6, the complete variable domain reads DGGITQSPKYLFRKEGQNVTLSCEQNLNHDAMYWYRQDPGQGLRLIYYSQIVNDFQKGDIAEGYSVSREKKESFPLTVTSAQKNPTAFYLCASSIGPQGANVLTFGAGSRLTVL.

The V call is TRBV7-8, the J call TRBJ1-2; 7 nucleotides align to TRBD1. The CDR3 extends over 15 amino acids. V shed 5 bases and J 8 bases; nucleotides not matched to a gene: 14. The germline CDR1 and CDR2 sequences are SGHVS and FQNEAQ. CDR3 DNA sequence: TGTGCCAGCAGCGTAGGAGGGGGCGGTTCTCGAGGCTACACCTTC. This codes for CASSVGGGGSRGYTF.

The V call is TRBV2, the J call TRBJ2-1; 7 bases fit TRBD2. Per the germline V gene, CDR1 is SNHLY and CDR2 is FYNNEI. Germline trimming cut 3 bases from V and 8 bases from J; bases unmatched to any gene: 7. The CDR3 is made up of 14 amino acids. The CDR3 coding sequence is TGTGCCAGCAGTGAGAGCGGGACGGGGTATGAGCAGTTCTTC. It codes for CASSESGTGYEQFF.

This clone was seen only once. The CDR3 here is CASSRRTYGYTF. Written as DNA, the CDR3 is TGTGCCAGTAGCCGCCGGACATATGGCTACACCTTC. This chain joins TRBV19 and TRBJ1-2, with D tentatively TRBD1 (5 bases). Per germline, CDR1 LNHDA and CDR2 SQIVND (reference sequence). Trimming cost V 6 bases and J 5 bases, with 10 bases left between them. There are 12 residues in the CDR3.

The J gene is TRBJ2-7, the V gene TRBV23-1; 10 bases are a match to TRBD1. TRBV23-1 is noted as an ORF with a role that remains uncertain. This CDR3 contains 13 residues. V lost 9 bases and J lost 12; bases outside the gene matches: 14. The CDR3 DNA sequence: TGCGCCAGATACCGGGACAGGGGTTTTCGGCGGTACTTC. Protein: CARYRDRGFRRYF.

The V and J genes are TRBV7-2 and TRBJ2-1, with D maybe TRBD2 (6 bases). The CDR3 extends over 16 amino acids. Trimming shortened V by 5 bases and J by 7 bases, and 21 bases separated the two germline ends. Germline CDR1 reads SGHTA; CDR2 reads FQGNSA. In DNA form, the CDR3 reads TGTGCCAGCAGCCTCCCTGGTGCGGGACGGGGGAATGAGCAGTTCTTC. This translates into CASSLPGAGRGNEQFF.

Note on this clone: The same CDR3 is also encoded by other DNA sequences in this sample. CDR3 bases: TGTGCCAGCAGCTTAACAGGGTACAATCAGCCCCAGCATTTT. Encoded protein: CASSLTGYNQPQHF. This chain links TRBV7-2 with TRBJ1-5, with D tentatively TRBD1 (6 bases). Germline V gene data show CDR1 as SGHTA and CDR2 as FQGNSA. The CDR3 is 14 amino acids. V was shortened by 2 bases and J by 3 bases, with 8 bases between the two germline ends. Drawing the rest from reference TRBV7-2 and TRBJ1-5, the complete variable domain is GAGVSQSPSNKVTEKGKDVELRCDPISGHTALYWYRQSLGQGLEFLIYFQGNSAPDKSGLPSDRFSAERTGGSVSTLTIQRTQQEDSAVYLCASSLTGYNQPQHFGDGTRLSIL.

This rearrangement joins TRBV20-1 to TRBJ2-5; D remains unclear. The germline V gene encodes CDR1 DFQATT and CDR2 SNEGSKA (reference sequence). The CDR3 sequence is 10 residues long. V shed 6 bases and J shed 4 bases, with 6 bases lying between them. DNA of the CDR3: TGCAGTGCCCATACAGAGACCCAGTACTTC. Residues: CSAHTETQYF.

In this sample, this clone turned up a few times. The chain uses TRBV2 and TRBJ2-5, with unresolved D. The CDR3 runs 15 residues. V shed 7 bases and J shed 8 bases, with 23 bases lying between them. The germline V gene has CDR1 SNHLY and CDR2 FYNNEI. CDR3 loop: CASILESAAWGTQYF. The CDR3 DNA reads TGTGCCAGCATTCTCGAGTCGGCGGCCTGGGGAACCCAGTACTTC.

The genes are TRBV19 and TRBJ1-1; TRBD1 agrees at 9 bases. V shed 5 bases, J shed 1 base, and the junction held 11 bases outside the gene matches. The CDR3 length is 17 residues. Germline V lookup: CDR1 LNHDA, CDR2 SQIVND (reference sequence). The CDR3 loop reads CASSSGTGSRGNTEAFF. DNA for the CDR3: TGTGCCAGTAGTTCCGGGACAGGGAGTCGGGGGAACACTGAAGCTTTCTTT. The full variable domain, rest sourced from reference TRBV19 and TRBJ1-1, is DGGITQSPKYLFRKEGQNVTLSCEQNLNHDAMYWYRQDPGQGLRLIYYSQIVNDFQKGDIAEGYSVSREKKESFPLTVTSAQKNPTAFYLCASSSGTGSRGNTEAFFGQGTRLTVV.

The rearrangement uses TRBV29-1 and TRBJ1-2; perhaps TRBD1 as D (5 bases). This CDR3 is 12 amino acids long. Trimming shortened V by 5 bases and J by 7 bases, and 14 bases separated the two germline ends. Germline V lookup: CDR1 SQVTM, CDR2 ANQGSEA. The CDR3 spells CSVQKQGSGYTF. The CDR3 bases are TGCAGCGTTCAGAAGCAGGGATCTGGCTACACCTTC.

In this sample, this clone turned up once. This chain links TRBV5-1 with TRBJ2-5, with D maybe TRBD2 (5 bases). Germline lookup yields CDR1 SGHRS and CDR2 YFSETQ. The V end was cut by 7 bases, the J end by 9 bases, with 25 bases between. The CDR3 covers 15 residues. The CDR3 loop reads CASRGGSLFQEAQYF. As DNA, the CDR3 is TGCGCCAGCCGAGGCGGGTCTCTCTTCCAGGAGGCCCAGTACTTC. Full variable domain (remainder filled in from reference TRBV5-1 and TRBJ2-5): KAGVTQTPRYLIKTRGQQVTLSCSPISGHRSVSWYQQTPGQGLQFLFEYFSETQRNKGNFPGRFSGRQFSNSRSEMNVSTLELGDSALYLCASRGGSLFQEAQYFGPGTRLLVL.

The chain combines TRBV10-2 with TRBJ1-1; perhaps TRBD1 as D (5 bases). The CDR3 is made up of 15 amino acids. Germline V gene lookup returns CDR1 WSHSY and CDR2 SAAADI. Trimming removed 2 bases from V and 1 base from J, with 11 bases in between. CDR3 sequence (DNA): TGCGCCAGCAGTGAGAATTCAGGGCCGAACACTGAAGCTTTCTTT. Translating gives CASSENSGPNTEAFF.

This clone was seen once. The chain links TRBV4-2 to TRBJ2-5; 9 bases are a match to TRBD2. This CDR3 has 15 amino acids. Trimming cost V 0 bases and J 6 bases; bases outside gene matches: 5. CDR1 and CDR2 from the germline V gene are LGHNA and YNFKEQ. CDR3 region: CASSQDEASGKTQYF. The DNA for the CDR3 is TGTGCCAGCAGCCAAGATGAGGCTAGCGGGAAGACCCAGTACTTC.

V usage is TRBV19 and J usage is TRBJ2-1, with D possibly TRBD2 on 6 matching bases. The germline gives CDR1 LNHDA, CDR2 SQIVND (reference sequence). The CDR3 has 16 amino acids. V lost 5 bases and J 7 bases, leaving 21 bases between the germline ends. The CDR3 here is CASSFLLAKSTNEQFF. CDR3 coding DNA: TGTGCCAGTAGTTTCCTTCTAGCGAAGAGTACTAATGAGCAGTTCTTC.

The chain carries TRBV5-4 and TRBJ2-5; 10 bases fit TRBD2. The CDR3 covers 15 residues. Germline V gives CDR1 SGHNT, CDR2 YYREEE (reference sequence). The V and J ends lost 1 base and 5 bases, in that order; junction bases with no gene match: 5. The CDR3 spells CASSLRGAGGETQYF. CDR3 nucleotides: TGTGCCAGCAGCTTGAGGGGAGCGGGAGGGGAGACCCAGTACTTC.

The count of this clone is one. The J gene is TRBJ2-2, the V gene TRBV10-3; 8 positions agree with TRBD1. Germline V gene sequence: CDR1 ENHRY, CDR2 SYGVKD. The CDR3 loop spans 14 amino acids. V was clipped by 3 bases and J by 4 bases; unmatched bases: 1. Written as DNA, the CDR3 is TGTGCCATCAGTGACAGGGGGCGCACCGGGGAGCTGTTTTTT. This codes for CAISDRGRTGELFF.